This passage covers 18 T cell receptor beta chains from one sample sequenced in a study of CD8 T cells in Susac syndrome. The RNA input was 0.5 to 1 ug, and it was reverse transcribed with random hexamers. TCRdb re-derived calls from the immunoSEQ multiplex PCR reads in MiXCR, one entry per CDR3 protein. The data contain more than 95,000 distinct CDR3 sequences, approximately 93% of them singletons. Sequencing was done on a sample of CD4+ T cells from PBMCs. The source of these receptors is a human donor with multiple sclerosis.

The rearrangement links TRBV6-5 to TRBJ2-3; 10 bases align to TRBD2. CDR1 is MNHEY, CDR2 SVGAGI, per germline. The V and J ends lost 8 bases and 6 bases, in that order; junction bases with no gene match: 5. The length of the CDR3 is 13 residues. CDR3 loop: CASAAGGPDTQYF. CDR3 sequence (DNA): TGTGCCAGCGCAGCGGGGGGGCCGGATACGCAGTATTTT.

The chain couples TRBV5-1 to TRBJ2-2, with D perhaps assigned TRBD1 or TRBD2 (5 bases each). The CDR3 sequence is 15 residues long. V was shortened by 2 bases and J by 2 bases, with 10 bases between the two germline ends. Germline loops: CDR1 SGHRS, CDR2 YFSETQ. The CDR3 region has the DNA TGCGCCAGCAGCTTTCCGGGACCTAACACCGGGGAGCTGTTTTTT. It codes for CASSFPGPNTGELFF.

The CDR3 region is CASSQRQGLNEQFF. CDR3 nucleotides: TGCGCCAGCAGCCAACGACAGGGATTGAATGAGCAGTTCTTC. V and J are TRBV4-3 and TRBJ2-1, with TRBD1 matching over 7 bases. CDR1 and CDR2 (germline): LGHNA, YSLEER. Germline trimming cut 2 bases from V and 7 bases from J; bases unmatched to any gene: 5. This CDR3 comprises 14 residues.

There are a few counts of this clonotype. The chain employs TRBV3-1 and TRBJ2-7; no definite D call. The CDR3 runs to 15 residues. Trimming took 0 bases from V and 0 from J, leaving 9 bases between them. Germline V CDR1 and CDR2: LGHDT, YNNKEL (reference sequence). The CDR3 sequence is CASSQDGLSSYEQYF. CDR3 nucleotides: TGTGCCAGCAGCCAAGACGGGCTCAGCTCCTACGAGCAGTACTTC.

The V and J genes are TRBV19 and TRBJ1-1, with D possibly TRBD1 on 6 matching bases. The CDR3 spans 14 residues. Germline lookup yields CDR1 LNHDA and CDR2 SQIVND (reference sequence). The V gene lost 5 bases and the J gene lost 5 bases, with 15 bases spanning the gap. CDR3 coding DNA: TGTGCCAGTAGTGAACTAGGGGGTGATACTGAAGCTTTCTTT. It specifies CASSELGGDTEAFF.

In this sample, this clonotype turned up once. The chain uses TRBV6-1 and TRBJ1-1, with D perhaps TRBD1 (6 bases). Trimming left V 6 bases short and J 4 bases short, with 15 bases between. CDR3 length: 14 residues. Germline CDR1 MNHNS, CDR2 SASEGT. In nucleotides, the CDR3 is TGTGCCAGCAGGGGGACAATCTCGATCACTGAAGCTTTCTTT. It encodes CASRGTISITEAFF.

The gene calls are TRBV6-2 or TRBV6-3 and TRBJ1-2; D possibly corresponds to TRBD1 (5 bases). Per the germline V gene, CDR1 is MNHEY and CDR2 is SVGEGT. This CDR3 comprises 12 residues. V dropped 8 bases and J dropped 3 bases, with 10 bases sitting between them. CDR3 bases: TGTGCCAGCGTGAACAGGCACTATGGCTACACCTTC. It is translated as CASVNRHYGYTF.

The chain has TRBV5-1 and TRBJ2-5; D might be TRBD2 (6 bases). CDR3 length: 15 amino acids. The germline V and J ends were trimmed by 1 base and 0 bases, with 10 bases remaining between them. CDR1 and CDR2 from the germline V gene are SGHRS and YFSETQ. The CDR3 DNA sequence: TGCGCCAGCAGCTTGCAAGCGGGCAACCAAGAGACCCAGTACTTC. It translates to CASSLQAGNQETQYF.

This clonotype was seen only a few times. This rearrangement joins TRBV14 to TRBJ1-5; D remains ambiguous. The CDR3 length is 13 residues. Per germline, CDR1 SGHDN and CDR2 FVKESK. V was shortened by 1 base and J by 4 bases, with 5 bases between the two germline ends. The CDR3 coding sequence is TGTGCCAGCAGCCAAGGCCCGAATCAGCCCCAGCATTTT. Protein sequence: CASSQGPNQPQHF. Full variable domain (remainder filled in from reference TRBV14 and TRBJ1-5): EAGVTQFPSHSVIEKGQTVTLRCDPISGHDNLYWYRRVMGKEIKFLLHFVKESKQDESGMPNNRFLAERTGGTYSTLKVQPAELEDSGVYFCASSQGPNQPQHFGDGTRLSIL.

V and J are TRBV18 and TRBJ1-1; D remains ambiguous. CDR3 length: 15 amino acids. V lost 4 bases and J lost 5, with 17 bases in between. The V gene's germline CDR1 is KGHSH and CDR2 LQKENI. The CDR3 loop reads CASSQGPAPLTEAFF. For the CDR3, the DNA is TGTGCCAGCTCACAGGGCCCGGCCCCCCTGACTGAAGCTTTCTTT. Supplemented by reference TRBV18 and TRBJ1-1, the full variable domain reads NAGVMQNPRHLVRRRGQEARLRCSPMKGHSHVYWYRQLPEEGLKFMVYLQKENIIDESGMPKERFSAEFPKEGPSILRIQQVVRGDSAAYFCASSQGPAPLTEAFFGQGTRLTVV.

The chain uses TRBV28 and TRBJ1-6; weak D call: TRBD1 (5 bases). The V and J ends lost 6 bases and 7 bases respectively, with 13 bases between them. From germline, CDR1 is MDHEN and CDR2 SYDVKM. The CDR3 loop spans 14 amino acids. CDR3 nucleotide sequence: TGTGCCAGCAGACCCCTCGGGGGGAATTCACCCCTCCACTTT. Amino acids: CASRPLGGNSPLHF.

This chain uses TRBV5-1 with TRBJ2-7, with a weak D call TRBD1 (5 bases). Trimming took 1 base from V and 2 from J, leaving 10 bases between them. The CDR3 loop spans 14 amino acids. Germline CDR1 SGHRS, CDR2 YFSETQ. This chain's CDR3 is CASSLQGSTYEQYF. In DNA, the CDR3 is TGCGCCAGCAGCTTGCAGGGTTCCACCTACGAGCAGTACTTC. The full variable domain, completed using reference TRBV5-1 and TRBJ2-7, is KAGVTQTPRYLIKTRGQQVTLSCSPISGHRSVSWYQQTPGQGLQFLFEYFSETQRNKGNFPGRFSGRQFSNSRSEMNVSTLELGDSALYLCASSLQGSTYEQYFGPGTRLTVT.

The V gene is TRBV3-1, the J gene TRBJ1-6, with D perhaps TRBD1 (5 bases). Per the germline V gene, CDR1 is LGHDT and CDR2 is YNNKEL (reference sequence). The CDR3 covers 16 residues. The V and J ends lost 1 base and 7 bases respectively, with 14 bases between them. The CDR3: CASSQGWAGRNSPLHF. The CDR3 nucleotides read TGTGCCAGCAGCCAAGGGTGGGCAGGGAGGAATTCACCCCTCCACTTT. Full variable domain (missing parts from reference TRBV3-1 and TRBJ1-6): DTAVSQTPKYLVTQMGNDKSIKCEQNLGHDTMYWYKQDSKKFLKIMFSYNNKELIINETVPNRFSPKSPDKAHLNLHINSLELGDSAVYFCASSQGWAGRNSPLHFGNGTRLTVT.

In its sample, this clonotype was seen once. The chain is built from TRBV4-1 and TRBJ1-3, with 9 bases lining up with TRBD1. Germline CDR1 and CDR2: MGHRA and YSYEKL. V gave up 0 bases and J gave up 4 bases; unmatched junction bases: 7. The CDR3 is 17 residues long. Here the CDR3 DNA reads TGCGCCAGCAGCCAAGATCCGGGACAGGGATCAGGAAACACCATATATTTT. Amino acids: CASSQDPGQGSGNTIYF.

As for this clonotype: Germline and junction disagree at one end, which may indicate a read error. The chain has TRBV15 and TRBJ1-1; no clear D. CDR3 size: 12 residues. CDR1 is LNHNV and CDR2 is YYDKDF in the germline V gene (reference sequence). The CDR3 nucleotides read TGTGCCACCAGCAGAATTAACACTGAAGCCTTCTTT. Its translation: CATSRINTEAFF.

The sample holds one count of this clonotype. The rearrangement uses TRBV9 and TRBJ2-1; a possible D gene is TRBD2 (7 bases). Germline CDR1 is SGDLS and CDR2 is YYNGEE. The CDR3 covers 12 residues. V was clipped by 6 bases and J by 13 bases, with 17 bases between them. CDR3 in DNA: TGTGCCAGCAACCGGGGGGCCACCCCCCAGTTCTTC. Translation: CASNRGATPQFF.

This clonotype was recorded only once. The J gene is TRBJ1-1, the V gene TRBV7-3; possibly TRBD1 for D (6 bases). The CDR3 is 14 residues long. Germline V CDR1 and CDR2: SGHTA, FQGTGA. V lost 8 bases and J lost 1, with 14 bases in between. The CDR3 reads CASGTVGGNTEAFF. CDR3 nucleotide sequence: TGTGCCAGCGGTACGGTAGGGGGGAACACTGAAGCTTTCTTT.

The V call is TRBV20-1, the J call TRBJ2-5; the D is unclear. The V gene's germline CDR1 is DFQATT and CDR2 SNEGSKA (reference sequence). The CDR3 sequence is 11 residues long. Deletions cut 0 bases from V and 3 bases from J, with 2 bases between. The CDR3 protein is CSARDKETQYF. The CDR3 DNA is TGCAGTGCTAGAGATAAAGAGACCCAGTACTTC.